Listed below are T cell receptor beta chains from one sample, sequenced in a study of human T cells and chemical hapten exposure. TCRdb re-called the RACE reads through MiXCR, storing one row per CDR3 protein. This table holds some 59,000 distinct CDR3 sequences, 11% found once. The sample here was whole blood, taken in connection with sensitization to the hapten diphenylcyclopropenone (DPC). These receptors were taken from a woman aged 40 to 55 with alopecia areata. Some clones in this sample may be carry-over from other donors' samples. Both conserved end residues are part of each CDR3. The D gene is left open where the match is weak. Rows may omit the clone size; those that give it use once, few, many or a size class.

>many|TRBV6-2/TRBV6-3|TRBJ2-7|TRBD2
CASSSPTSLVNF
TGTGCCAGCAGTTCCCCGACTAGCCTCGTGAACTTC
>-|TRBV11-2|TRBJ2-1|-
CASSLVVGSSYNEQFF
TGTGCCAGCAGCTTAGTGGTCGGGAGCTCCTACAATGAGCAGTTCTTC
>few|TRBV3-1|TRBJ1-2|TRBD1
CASSQRDRGLLNYGYTF
TGTGCCAGCAGCCAACGGGACAGGGGGCTTCTTAACTATGGCTACACCTTC
>many|TRBV9|TRBJ2-1|-
CASTPTGAPGGANEQFF
TGTGCCAGCACCCCCACGGGGGCCCCGGGGGGTGCCAATGAGCAGTTCTTC
>-|TRBV5-1|TRBJ2-3|TRBD2
CASSSLGGGDTQYF
TGCGCCAGCAGCTCCCTTGGGGGGGGAGATACGCAGTATTTT
>-|TRBV4-2|TRBJ2-7|-
CASSQDLAAEDYEQYF
TGTGCCAGCAGCCAAGATTTAGCTGCGGAGGACTACGAGCAGTACTTC
>many|TRBV27|TRBJ1-2|-
CASSLSGLYDGYTF
TGTGCCAGCAGTCTTTCCGGGCTTTACGACGGCTACACCTTC
>-|TRBV30|TRBJ1-1|-
CAWSVSGSGMRAFF
TGTGCCTGGAGTGTCTCAGGCTCGGGGATGCGGGCTTTCTTT
>many|TRBV18|TRBJ2-7|-
CASSPLEGAGGSEQYF
TGTGCCAGCTCACCACTAGAGGGTGCAGGAGGTTCCGAGCAGTACTTC
>few|TRBV5-6|TRBJ1-2|-
CASRKTGRNYGYTF
TGTGCCAGCAGAAAGACAGGACGCAACTATGGCTACACCTTC
>few|TRBV6-2/TRBV6-3|TRBJ1-1|-
CASSYHDRKNTEAFF
TGTGCCAGCAGTTATCATGACAGGAAGAACACTGAAGCTTTCTTT
>few|TRBV6-6|TRBJ2-7|-
CASIRNPHPSLYEQYF
TGTGCCAGCATTAGGAATCCCCACCCTTCCCTCTACGAGCAGTACTTC
>many|TRBV7-9|TRBJ2-7|-
CASSLVPGNYEQYF
TGTGCCAGCAGCTTAGTCCCAGGGAACTACGAGCAGTACTTC
>many|TRBV4-2|TRBJ2-7|-
CASSLNLGVEEQYF
TGTGCCAGCAGCCTAAATTTAGGGGTAGAAGAGCAGTACTTC
>-|TRBV7-9|TRBJ1-1|-
CASSLGASEAFF
TGTGCCAGCAGCTTAGGAGCCAGTGAAGCTTTCTTT
>few|TRBV7-8|TRBJ1-1|TRBD1
CASSPAGGQGVNTEAFF
TGTGCCAGCAGCCCAGCCGGGGGCCAGGGGGTGAACACTGAAGCTTTCTTT
>-|TRBV5-1|TRBJ2-1|TRBD2
CASSSRTSGSLEDEQFF
TGCGCCAGCAGCTCGAGGACTAGCGGGAGTCTCGAGGATGAGCAGTTCTTC
>many|TRBV18|TRBJ1-1|TRBD1
CASSPAGQVREAFF
TGTGCCAGCTCACCGGCAGGACAGGTCAGGGAAGCTTTCTTT
>many|TRBV25-1|TRBJ2-7|TRBD1
CASSARTGPYEQYF
TGTGCCAGCAGTGCCCGGACAGGCCCCTACGAGCAGTACTTC
>-|TRBV9|TRBJ1-2|-
CASSVDWVRSYGYTF
TGTGCCAGCAGCGTAGACTGGGTGCGGAGCTATGGCTACACCTTC
>medium-sized|TRBV27|TRBJ1-1|-
CASSSRQTYTEAFF
TGTGCCAGCAGCTCCCGACAGACGTACACTGAAGCTTTCTTT
>-|TRBV7-9|TRBJ2-7|-
CASSLGTASYEQYF
TGTGCCAGCAGCTTAGGGACAGCCTCCTACGAGCAGTACTTC
>few|TRBV29-1|TRBJ1-1|-
CSVETGIEAFF
TGCAGCGTTGAAACGGGGATTGAAGCTTTCTTT
>few|TRBV10-2|TRBJ2-3|-
CASSDRERADTQYF
TGCGCCAGCAGTGACAGGGAGAGAGCAGATACGCAGTATTTT
>many|TRBV10-3|TRBJ2-7|TRBD2
CAIGHSGSSHEQYF
TGTGCCATCGGACATAGCGGGTCTTCCCACGAGCAGTACTTC
>once|TRBV6-4|TRBJ1-1|-
CASSAGREDTEAFF
TGTGCCAGCAGTGCAGGCAGGGAGGACACTGAAGCTTTCTTT
>few|TRBV15|TRBJ1-1|-
CATSRDSTDQAFF
TGTGCCACCAGCAGAGATTCGACAGATCAAGCTTTCTTT
>many|TRBV29-1|TRBJ2-3|-
CSVEGQGYTDTQYF
TGCAGCGTTGAAGGCCAAGGCTACACAGATACGCAGTATTTT
>few|TRBV2|TRBJ1-1|-
CASSDIGGGAFF
TGTGCCAGCAGTGATATCGGCGGGGGAGCTTTCTTT
>-|TRBV20-1|TRBJ2-7|-
CSARGPGEGWQYF
TGCAGTGCCCGGGGGCCAGGGGAGGGGTGGCAGTACTTC
>many|TRBV6-2/TRBV6-3|TRBJ2-7|-
CASSWGASYEQYF
TGTGCCAGCAGTTGGGGGGCGAGCTACGAGCAGTACTTC
>many|TRBV5-4|TRBJ2-5|TRBD2
CASSFSGETQYF
TGTGCCAGCAGTTTTAGCGGGGAGACCCAGTACTTC
>few|TRBV27|TRBJ2-2|-
CASRKWTHYANTGELFF
TGTGCCAGCAGAAAATGGACACATTACGCGAACACCGGGGAGCTGTTTTTT
>many|TRBV2|TRBJ2-2|-
CASRLAGELFF
TGTGCCAGCAGGCTAGCCGGGGAGCTGTTTTTT
>few|TRBV28|TRBJ1-2|-
CASSFIRAGYTF
TGTGCCAGCAGTTTTATTAGAGCAGGCTACACCTTC
>-|TRBV4-3|TRBJ2-7|TRBD1
CASSPGQGASYEQYF
TGCGCCAGCAGCCCAGGACAGGGGGCATCCTACGAGCAGTACTTC
>many|TRBV29-1|TRBJ2-1|-
CSVYGTFWFF
TGCAGCGTTTACGGGACCTTCTGGTTCTTC
>many|TRBV27|TRBJ1-5|-
CASGSGGSNQPQHF
TGTGCCAGCGGGAGCGGGGGTAGCAATCAGCCCCAGCATTTT
>-|TRBV9|TRBJ2-7|TRBD1
CASSKGQWFYEQYF
TGTGCCAGCAGCAAGGGACAGTGGTTCTACGAGCAGTACTTC
>many|TRBV6-6|TRBJ1-1|-
CASSYTGMNTEAFF
TGTGCCAGCAGTTACACAGGGATGAACACTGAAGCTTTCTTT
>few|TRBV9|TRBJ2-2|-
CASSVGETARPGELFF
TGTGCCAGCAGCGTAGGAGAAACGGCCCGCCCCGGGGAGCTGTTTTTT
>-|TRBV7-2|TRBJ1-5|TRBD1
CASSQPQGVGNQPQHF
TGTGCCAGCAGCCAACCGCAGGGGGTTGGCAATCAGCCCCAGCATTTT
>-|TRBV29-1|TRBJ2-3|-
CSVVVGASTDTQYF
TGCAGCGTTGTCGTAGGCGCTAGCACAGATACGCAGTATTTT
>many|TRBV20-1|TRBJ1-3|-
CSARHGQSGNTIYF
TGCAGTGCTAGACACGGCCAATCTGGAAACACCATATATTTT
>many|TRBV20-1|TRBJ2-3|TRBD2
CSARDYLAGGGLSTDTQYF
TGCAGTGCTAGAGACTACCTAGCGGGAGGAGGGCTGAGCACAGATACGCAGTATTTT
>-|TRBV7-2|TRBJ1-2|-
CASSRDSSGPYGYTF
TGTGCCAGCAGCCGGGACTCCTCAGGGCCCTATGGCTACACCTTC
>-|TRBV20-1|TRBJ1-1|TRBD1
CSVSSGGGSWLNTEAFF
TGCAGTGTCTCCTCAGGGGGGGGGTCCTGGCTGAACACTGAAGCTTTCTTT
>many|TRBV6-5|TRBJ1-5|-
CASRGIRGSNQPQHF
TGTGCCAGCAGGGGTATTCGAGGGTCAAATCAGCCCCAGCATTTT
>-|TRBV11-3|TRBJ2-5|-
CASSLGGGTARGETQYF
TGTGCCAGCAGCTTGGGTGGCGGAACCGCCCGGGGGGAGACCCAGTACTTC
>-|TRBV2|TRBJ1-2|-
CASGVDGYTF
TGTGCCAGCGGGGTCGATGGCTACACCTTC
>many|TRBV11-2|TRBJ2-7|TRBD2
CASSRTSGSGYYEQYF
TGTGCCAGCAGCAGGACTAGCGGGAGTGGATACTACGAGCAGTACTTC
>few|TRBV3-1|TRBJ1-1|-
CASRTSSTANTEAFF
TGTGCCAGCAGAACCTCCTCGACAGCGAACACTGAAGCTTTCTTT
>few|TRBV7-2|TRBJ2-1|-
CASTLLGGPLSYNEQFF
TGTGCCAGCACCCTACTAGGGGGGCCTCTCTCCTACAATGAGCAGTTCTTC
>few|TRBV3-1|TRBJ1-2|TRBD1
CASSHRGRSYGYTF
TGTGCCAGCAGTCACAGGGGACGAAGCTATGGCTACACCTTC